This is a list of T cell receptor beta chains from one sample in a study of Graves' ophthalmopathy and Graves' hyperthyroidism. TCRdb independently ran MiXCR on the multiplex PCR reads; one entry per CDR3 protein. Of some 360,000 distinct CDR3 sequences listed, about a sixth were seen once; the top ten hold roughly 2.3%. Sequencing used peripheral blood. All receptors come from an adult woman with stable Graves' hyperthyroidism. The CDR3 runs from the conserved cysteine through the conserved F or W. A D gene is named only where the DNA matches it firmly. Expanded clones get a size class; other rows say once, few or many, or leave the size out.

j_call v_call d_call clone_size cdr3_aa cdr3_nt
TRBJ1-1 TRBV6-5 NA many CASSYSGQREAFF TGTGCCAGCAGTTACTCAGGACAGCGTGAAGCTTTCTTT
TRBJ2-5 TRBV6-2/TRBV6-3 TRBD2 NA CASSYWGRLAQETQYF TGTGCCAGCAGTTACTGGGGCCGACTAGCCCAAGAGACCCAGTACTTC
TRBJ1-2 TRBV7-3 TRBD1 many CASSEYRGSDYGYTF TGTGCCAGCAGCGAGTACAGGGGTAGCGACTATGGCTACACCTTC
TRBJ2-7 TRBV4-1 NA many CASSLRGTEYEQYF TGCGCCAGCAGCCTTAGGGGCACTGAATACGAGCAGTACTTC
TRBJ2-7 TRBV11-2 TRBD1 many CASRGTGGFTGKLYEQYF TGTGCCAGCAGAGGGACAGGCGGGTTTACGGGGAAGTTATACGAGCAGTACTTC
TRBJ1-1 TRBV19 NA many CASSTRGETEAFF TGTGCCAGTAGTACTCGAGGGGAGACAGAAGCTTTCTTT
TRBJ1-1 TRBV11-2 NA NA CASSLDWTMNTEAFF TGTGCCAGCAGCTTAGATTGGACCATGAACACTGAAGCTTTCTTT
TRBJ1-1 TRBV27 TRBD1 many CASSPRQGGFAFF TGTGCCAGCAGTCCTAGACAGGGTGGGTTCGCTTTCTTT
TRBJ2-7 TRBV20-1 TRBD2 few CSARGVAGGSYEQYF TGCAGTGCTAGAGGGGTGGCGGGAGGCAGCTACGAGCAGTACTTC
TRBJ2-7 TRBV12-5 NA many CASLGGHEQYF TGTGCTAGTCTTGGAGGGCACGAGCAGTACTTC
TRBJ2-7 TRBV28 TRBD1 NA CASSRGQGVHEQYF TGTGCCAGCAGTCGTGGACAGGGGGTCCACGAGCAGTACTTC
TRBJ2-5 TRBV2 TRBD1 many CASGADRGAQYF TGTGCCAGCGGTGCGGACAGGGGGGCCCAGTACTTC
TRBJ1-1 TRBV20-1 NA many CSARDLFSSWGSNTEAFF TGCAGTGCTAGAGATCTCTTTTCTTCGTGGGGTTCGAACACTGAAGCTTTCTTT
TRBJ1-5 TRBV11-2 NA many CASSSGYSNQPQHF TGTGCCAGCAGCAGTGGGTACAGCAATCAGCCCCAGCATTTT
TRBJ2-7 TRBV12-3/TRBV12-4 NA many CASSLVTGTEQYF TGTGCCAGCAGTTTAGTTACAGGGACCGAGCAGTACTTC
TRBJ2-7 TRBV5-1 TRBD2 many CASSATSGSSYEQYF TGCGCCAGCAGCGCTACTAGCGGGTCGTCCTACGAGCAGTACTTC
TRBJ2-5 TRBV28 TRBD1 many CASSSGGQGEETQYF TGTGCCAGCAGTTCGGGGGGACAGGGGGAAGAGACCCAGTACTTC
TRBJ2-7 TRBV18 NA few CASSLQRSTYEQYF TGTGCCAGCTCACTGCAAAGGAGTACCTACGAGCAGTACTTC
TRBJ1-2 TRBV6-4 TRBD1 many CASSVSWGRWGQGKDEGYGYTF TGTGCCAGCAGTGTCTCGTGGGGTCGGTGGGGACAGGGAAAGGACGAGGGCTATGGCTACACCTTC
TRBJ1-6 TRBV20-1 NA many CSAEQESDSPLHF TGCAGTGCGGAACAGGAATCGGATTCACCCCTCCACTTT
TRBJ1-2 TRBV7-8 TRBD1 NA CASSSDREYGYTF TGTGCCAGCAGCTCGGACAGGGAGTATGGCTACACCTTC
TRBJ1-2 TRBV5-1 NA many CASSLRGPDYGYTF TGCGCCAGCAGCCTACGGGGACCAGACTATGGCTACACCTTC
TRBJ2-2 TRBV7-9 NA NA CASTIQGSGELFF TGTGCCAGCACAATCCAGGGCTCCGGGGAGCTGTTTTTT
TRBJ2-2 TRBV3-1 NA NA CASSQDLVLNTGELFF TGTGCCAGCAGCCAAGATCTAGTCCTGAACACCGGGGAGCTGTTTTTT
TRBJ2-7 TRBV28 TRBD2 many CASSFQVGSGIPYEQYF TGTGCCAGCAGTTTTCAGGTGGGAAGCGGGATACCCTACGAGCAGTACTTC
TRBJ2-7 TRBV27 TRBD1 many CASSFLGQGPPFEQYF TGTGCCAGCAGTTTTCTCGGACAGGGTCCACCTTTCGAGCAGTACTTC
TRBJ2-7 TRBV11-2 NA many CASSLVRRPYEQYF TGTGCCAGCAGCTTAGTACGTAGGCCCTACGAGCAGTACTTC
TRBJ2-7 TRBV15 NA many CATSRSLPRDTKQYF TGTGCCACCAGCAGGAGCCTACCGAGAGATACGAAGCAGTACTTC
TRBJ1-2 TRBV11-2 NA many CASSPLTRTNTF TGTGCCAGCAGCCCACTTACCAGAACTAACACCTTC
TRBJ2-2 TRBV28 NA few CASTDSTTGELWF TGTGCCAGCACCGACAGTACCACCGGGGAGCTGTGGTTT
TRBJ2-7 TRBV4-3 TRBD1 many CASSRGTGNSYEQYF TGCGCCAGCAGCCGAGGGACAGGCAATTCCTACGAGCAGTACTTC
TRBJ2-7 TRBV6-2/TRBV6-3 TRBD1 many CASSNHDREIFNEQYF TGTGCCAGCAGTAACCACGACAGGGAGATCTTCAACGAGCAGTACTTC
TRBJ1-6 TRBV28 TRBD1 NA CASRETGTGHRSALHF TGTGCCAGCCGTGAAACCGGGACAGGACATAGGTCAGCCCTCCACTTT
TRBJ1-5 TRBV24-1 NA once CAISDSLRGQPQHF TGTGCCATCAGTGACTCCTTAAGGGGGCAGCCCCAGCATTTT
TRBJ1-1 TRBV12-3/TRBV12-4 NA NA CASSLSSRAFF TGTGCCAGCAGTTTATCGAGTCGAGCTTTCTTT
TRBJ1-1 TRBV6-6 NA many CASIISSLMNTEAFF TGTGCCAGCATTATTAGTTCCCTGATGAACACTGAAGCTTTCTTT
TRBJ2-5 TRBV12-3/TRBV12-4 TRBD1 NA CASSGTGLEETQYF TGTGCCAGCAGTGGGACAGGGTTAGAAGAGACCCAGTACTTC
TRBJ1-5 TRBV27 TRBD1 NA CASSLSDRNQPQHF TGTGCCAGCAGTTTATCGGACAGGAATCAGCCCCAGCATTTT
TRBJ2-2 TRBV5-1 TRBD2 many CASSSRGRAPGELFF TGCGCCAGCAGCTCACGCGGGAGGGCCCCCGGGGAGCTGTTTTTT
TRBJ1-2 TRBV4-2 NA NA CASSQDKRERHGYTF TGTGCCAGCAGCCAAGATAAGAGGGAGCGGCATGGCTACACCTTC
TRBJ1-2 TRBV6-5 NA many CASSYSYGGNGYTF TGTGCCAGCAGTTACTCATACGGGGGTAATGGCTACACCTTC
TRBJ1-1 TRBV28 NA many CASSLELRNTEAFF TGTGCCAGCAGTTTAGAATTGAGGAACACTGAAGCTTTCTTT